The sequence of this TCR beta chain was determined in a study of blood T cell repertoires in COVID-19. Study at large: Acute-phase and convalescent COVID-19 samples originated in the United States, Italy and Spain.

As processed by the authors: Estimation of nucleated cell counts was performed using reference gene primer amplification. Data came from immunoSEQ multiplex PCR; TCRdb stores just in-frame clones and leaves some out. V, J and clone size were drawn from that table, and D and trimming were deduced from the DNA. The data contain 110,000 to 150,000 clones, more than 65% of them singletons. As for this clone: Compared with germline, one end of the junction differs, possibly owing to a read error.

The CDR3 totals 11 residues. Per germline, CDR1 ENHRY and CDR2 SYGVKD. This clonotype originated in a man older than 75 with acute or convalescent COVID-19. The J gene is TRBJ1-2, the V gene TRBV10-3; 9 bases match TRBD1. The sample was peripheral blood. The chain's CDR3 is CAVRTGVGYTF. The CDR3 bases are TGTGCCGTCAGGACAGGGGTTGGCTACACCTTC.